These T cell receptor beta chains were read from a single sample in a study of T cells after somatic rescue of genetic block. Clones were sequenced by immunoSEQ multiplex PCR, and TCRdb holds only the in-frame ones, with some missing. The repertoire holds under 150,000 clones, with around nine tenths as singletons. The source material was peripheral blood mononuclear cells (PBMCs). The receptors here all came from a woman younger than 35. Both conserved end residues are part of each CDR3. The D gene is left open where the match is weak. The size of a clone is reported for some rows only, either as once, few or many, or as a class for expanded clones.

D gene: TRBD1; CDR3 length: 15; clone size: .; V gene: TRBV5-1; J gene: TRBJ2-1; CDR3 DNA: TGCGCCAGCAGCCTAGGACAGGCCTCCTACAATGAGCAGTTCTTC; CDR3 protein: CASSLGQASYNEQFF
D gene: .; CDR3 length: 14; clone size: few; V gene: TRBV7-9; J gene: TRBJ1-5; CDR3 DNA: TGTGCCAGCAGTTCGGTCGGTAGCAATCAGCCCCAGCATTTT; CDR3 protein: CASSSVGSNQPQHF
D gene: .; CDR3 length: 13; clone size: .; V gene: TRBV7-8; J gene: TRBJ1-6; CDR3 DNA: TGTGCCAGCAGCTTAGATCATAATTCACCCCTCCACTTT; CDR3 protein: CASSLDHNSPLHF
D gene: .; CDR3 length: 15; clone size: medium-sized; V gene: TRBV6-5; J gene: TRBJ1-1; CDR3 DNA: TGTGCCAGCAGTGCAGGGTTTAACATGAACACTGAAGCTTTCTTT; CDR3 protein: CASSAGFNMNTEAFF
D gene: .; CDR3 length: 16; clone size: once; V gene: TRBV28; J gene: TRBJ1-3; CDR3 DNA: TGTGCCAGCAGCGATCGGAGCGTAGGGATTGTTAACACCATATATTTT; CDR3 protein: CASSDRSVGIVNTIYF
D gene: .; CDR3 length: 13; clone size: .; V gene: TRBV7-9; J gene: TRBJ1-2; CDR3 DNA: TGTGCCAGCAGCTTAGGCATTTCGGGCTTCTACACCTTC; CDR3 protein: CASSLGISGFYTF
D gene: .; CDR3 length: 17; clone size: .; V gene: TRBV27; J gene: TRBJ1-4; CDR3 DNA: TGTGCCAGCAGTTTTGGGGGTGGGGGCCAGCTCAGGGAAAAACTGTTTTTT; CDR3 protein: CASSFGGGGQLREKLFF
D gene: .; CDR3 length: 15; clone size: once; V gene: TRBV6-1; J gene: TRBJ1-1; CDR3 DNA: TGTGCCAGCAGTGAAGGACCTGAGGGGGTTACTGAAGCTTTCTTT; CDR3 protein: CASSEGPEGVTEAFF
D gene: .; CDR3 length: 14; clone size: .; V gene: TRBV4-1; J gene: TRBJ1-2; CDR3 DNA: TGCGCCAGCAGCCAAGCTAATTCGGGGTATGGCTACACCTTC; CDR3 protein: CASSQANSGYGYTF
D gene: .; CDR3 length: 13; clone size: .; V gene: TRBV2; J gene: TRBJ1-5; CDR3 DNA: TGTGCCAGCACCCGGGACGGCAATCAGCCCCAGCATTTT; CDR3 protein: CASTRDGNQPQHF
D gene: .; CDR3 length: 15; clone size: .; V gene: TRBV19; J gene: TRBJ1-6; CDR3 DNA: TGTGCCAGTACGACAGGTCGGGCTGGAATTTCACCCCTCCACTTT; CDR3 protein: CASTTGRAGISPLHF
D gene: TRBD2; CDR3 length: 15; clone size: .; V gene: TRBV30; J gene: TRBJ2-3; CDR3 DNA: TGTGCCTGGAGTTGGTCAGCGGGGAGCACAGATACGCAGTATTTT; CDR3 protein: CAWSWSAGSTDTQYF
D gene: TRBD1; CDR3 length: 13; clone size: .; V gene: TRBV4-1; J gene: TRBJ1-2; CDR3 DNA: TGCGCCAGCCGACCGTCGACAGGGGCGGGCTACACCTTC; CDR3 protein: CASRPSTGAGYTF